This T cell receptor beta chain is from a study of T cells in Graves' hyperthyroidism and ophthalmopathy. This clonotype has more than one count but fewer than ten. Researchers amplified the TCR beta CDR3 regions from RNA transcripts. Primed by the HTBI set, a first-round RT-PCR was run on the TCR CDR3. Each CDR3 protein is one row after TCRdb ran MiXCR on the multiplex PCR reads. The sample has fewer than 500,000 distinct CDR3 sequences, approximately 14% seen once; the top ten hold less than 15%. Germline values: CDR1 LNHDA, CDR2 SQIVND (reference sequence). Germline trimming cut 4 bases from V and 2 bases from J; bases unmatched to any gene: 6. The CDR3 has 17 residues.

Source material: blood. This clonotype was sampled from a man aged 18-30 years with Graves' ophthalmopathy. V usage is TRBV19 and J usage is TRBJ1-5, with 12 bases aligning to TRBD1. CDR3 region: CASSTGQGAAGNQPQHF. For the CDR3, the DNA is TGTGCCAGTAGTACGGGACAGGGGGCCGCAGGCAATCAGCCCCAGCATTTT.